This is a list of T cell receptor beta chains from one sample in a study of OX40 agonist ivuxolimab in advanced cancers. Profiled with immunoSEQ multiplex PCR; TCRdb holds only in-frame clones, not every one. The sample lists about 22,000 clones, roughly 86% occurring once. Sequenced here: CD4+ or CD8+ T cells sorted from blood, sampled in a trial of the OX40 agonist ivuxolimab. The receptors stem from an adult with an advanced solid tumor such as melanoma, head and neck, liver or kidney cancer. Each CDR3 is given with its conserved first and last residue. A D gene is named only where the DNA matches it firmly. The listing skips clone size in some rows; elsewhere it reads once, few, many or a size class.

d_call j_call clone_size v_call cdr3_nt cdr3_aa
. TRBJ1-3 . TRBV6-6 TGTGCCAGCAGTTACCCGATAACGGCGGCTGGAAACACCATATATTTT CASSYPITAAGNTIYF
. TRBJ2-7 . TRBV11-1 TGTGCCAGCAGCCCGGGACGGGGCTCCTACGAGCAGTACTTC CASSPGRGSYEQYF
. TRBJ2-1 . TRBV7-9 TGTGCCAGCAGCTTAACCCGCCGGGGATATGAGCAGTTCTTC CASSLTRRGYEQFF
. TRBJ1-1 once TRBV15 TGTGCCACCAGCAGGGAATACGCGAACACTGAAGCTTTCTTT CATSREYANTEAFF
. TRBJ2-5 . TRBV5-6 TGTGCCAGCAGCTTGGGGATGTCGGGGGGCACCCAAGAGACCCAGTACTTC CASSLGMSGGTQETQYF
TRBD2 TRBJ2-3 . TRBV6-5 TGTGCCAGCAGTTCTAGCGGGGGGGCTACAGATACGCAGTATTTT CASSSSGGATDTQYF
TRBD1 TRBJ1-5 . TRBV11-2 TGTGCCAGCAGCTACGGGACAGGAGGGAATCAGCCCCAGCATTTT CASSYGTGGNQPQHF
. TRBJ1-1 . TRBV27 TGTGCCAGCAGTTCCTGGGACAAAGAAGCTTTCTTT CASSSWDKEAFF
. TRBJ1-2 . TRBV4-3 TGCGCCAGCAGCCAAGACAGGGACATGAGCTATGGCTACACCTTC CASSQDRDMSYGYTF
. TRBJ2-7 . TRBV10-1 TGCGCCGGTACGACAGGTAAAATCTACGAGCAGTACTTC CAGTTGKIYEQYF
. TRBJ1-2 . TRBV5-8 TGTGCCAGCAACTTACAGGGTGAAGGGTATGGCTACACCTTC CASNLQGEGYGYTF
. TRBJ2-7 few TRBV5-4 TGTGCCAGCAGCTTGGCCTCGAGGGTTGGAGGGTCCTACGAGCAGTACTTC CASSLASRVGGSYEQYF
. TRBJ1-3 . TRBV5-4 TGTGCCAGCAGCTCCAGCGGATTTTCTGGAAACACCATATATTTT CASSSSGFSGNTIYF
. TRBJ1-4 . TRBV30 TGTGCCTGGAGTGTGGGGGGCAGGGAGAATGAAAAACTGTTTTTT CAWSVGGRENEKLFF
. TRBJ2-7 . TRBV4-1 TGCGCCAGCAGCCAAGAGGTCGGATCCTACGAGCAGTACTTC CASSQEVGSYEQYF
. TRBJ1-2 . TRBV10-2 TGCGCCAGCAGTGGGGGGCCGCAACCCTATGGCTACACCTTC CASSGGPQPYGYTF
. TRBJ1-5 . TRBV7-8 TGTGCCAGCAGCTTTGGGTGGGGCAATCAGCCCCAGCATTTT CASSFGWGNQPQHF